The 20 T cell receptor beta chains reported below all come from one sample, sequenced in a study of cytomegalovirus exposure and HLA in healthy donors. The study ran its PCR with 60 Vbeta and 13 Jbeta primers. Generated by immunoSEQ multiplex PCR, the TCRdb table keeps only in-frame clones and is missing some. Altogether approximately 150,000 clones are present, roughly 80% being singletons, with the ten largest covering 3.4%. The sample was PBMCs. Source of these receptors: a male donor in good health and CMV-seronegative.

The chain recombines TRBV27 with TRBJ2-7, with TRBD2 matching over 8 bases. Losses at the gene ends were 4 bases for V and 3 bases for J; bases not matched to a gene: 8. The CDR3 length is 15 residues. Germline V gene data show CDR1 as MNHEY and CDR2 as SMNVEV (reference sequence). The CDR3 DNA reads TGTGCCAGCAGTTCAATAGCGGGACCTGGCTACGAGCAGTACTTC. This codes for CASSSIAGPGYEQYF.

The chain links TRBV7-9 to TRBJ2-1; 7 bases match TRBD2. This CDR3 has 16 residues. The trim removed 5 bases at V and 0 bases at J, leaving 7 bases unmatched. Germline CDR1 SEHNR, CDR2 FQNEAQ (reference sequence). CDR3 nucleotides: TGTGCCAGCAGCCCCCGGCGGGGGAGCTCCTACAATGAGCAGTTCTTC. The encoded protein is CASSPRRGSSYNEQFF.

The V gene is TRBV14, the J gene TRBJ2-3; TRBD2 matches 8 bases. The V and J ends lost 5 bases and 5 bases, in that order; junction bases with no gene match: 9. Germline V gives CDR1 SGHDN, CDR2 FVKESK. There are 15 residues in the CDR3. In DNA, the CDR3 is TGTGCCAGCAGCTGGAGCGGGGGTGTGCAAGATACGCAGTATTTT. It codes for CASSWSGGVQDTQYF.

This rearrangement joins TRBV5-1 to TRBJ2-2; D is uncertain. The CDR3 extends over 13 amino acids. With 2 bases removed from V and 3 bases from J, the gap between germline ends came to 5 bases. In germline, CDR1 is SGHRS, CDR2 YFSETQ. The CDR3 DNA reads as TGCGCCAGCAGCTTAACAGACACCGGGGAGCTGTTTTTT. This encodes CASSLTDTGELFF.

The chain links TRBV6-1 to TRBJ2-1; possibly TRBD2 for D (6 bases). CDR3 size: 14 residues. Germline CDR1 reads MNHNS; CDR2 reads SASEGT. Trimming left V 9 bases short and J 2 bases short, with 14 bases between. The CDR3 nucleotides are TGTGCCAGTCAGCTGGGGGAGGCCTACAATGAGCAGTTCTTC. This encodes CASQLGEAYNEQFF.

The rearrangement links TRBV27 to TRBJ2-7; tentatively, D is TRBD1 (6 bases). This CDR3 region has 13 residues. CDR1 is MNHEY, CDR2 SMNVEV, per germline (reference sequence). V was cut by 10 bases and J by 1 base, with 14 bases left in between. The chain's CDR3 is CATQGRGSYEQYF. CDR3 sequence (DNA): TGTGCCACCCAGGGAAGGGGGTCCTACGAGCAGTACTTC.

The V call is TRBV27, the J call TRBJ2-7; 13 bases agree with TRBD2. The V and J ends lost 5 bases and 5 bases, in that order; junction bases with no gene match: 3. Germline assignment: CDR1 MNHEY and CDR2 SMNVEV (reference sequence). CDR3 length: 14 residues. CDR3 in amino acids: CASSAGTSGNEQYF. DNA for the CDR3: TGTGCCAGCAGTGCCGGGACTAGCGGGAACGAGCAGTACTTC.

The rearrangement joins TRBV28 to TRBJ1-5, with D unresolved. The germline V gene has CDR1 MDHEN and CDR2 SYDVKM. V was clipped by 7 bases and J by 2 bases, with 15 bases between them. The CDR3 is made up of 15 amino acids. DNA of the CDR3: TGTGCCAGCACCCCACGGGAGCGAGGCAATCAGCCCCAGCATTTT. It is translated as CASTPRERGNQPQHF.

CDR3 DNA: TGTGCCAGCAGCGGGACCGGGAGCCTCTACGAGCAGTACTTC. It specifies CASSGTGSLYEQYF. The rearrangement joins TRBV5-8 to TRBJ2-7; perhaps TRBD2 as D (6 bases). Trimming cost V 4 bases and J 3 bases, with 14 bases left between them. The CDR3 totals 14 residues. Germline V gene sequence: CDR1 SGHTS, CDR2 YDEGEE.

In its sample, this clone was seen once. At one end the junction does not follow the germline gene, possibly because of a read error. The gene calls are TRBV6-5 and TRBJ2-1; TRBD2 matches at 12 bases. From germline, CDR1 is MNHEY and CDR2 SVGAGI. The CDR3 totals 15 residues. For the CDR3, the DNA is TGTGCCAGCAGACCGACTAGCGGGGGCTACAATGAGCAGCTCTTC. It yields the protein CASRPTSGGYNEQLF.

The CDR3 is CASSAGTGRYAFF. In DNA, the CDR3 is TGTGCCAGCAGTGCCGGGACAGGACGGTATGCTTTCTTT. This chain links TRBV6-1 with TRBJ1-1, with 8 bases lining up with TRBD1. CDR1 MNHNS and CDR2 SASEGT come from the germline V gene. V gave up 4 bases and J gave up 11 bases; unmatched junction bases: 9. This CDR3 region has 13 residues.

The rearrangement uses TRBV28 and TRBJ1-1, with D tentatively TRBD1 (5 bases). Trimming left V 4 bases short and J 9 bases short, with 12 bases between. From germline, CDR1 is MDHEN and CDR2 SYDVKM. The CDR3 extends over 12 amino acids. In DNA form, the CDR3 reads TGTGCCAGCAGTTCCTCAGGGTCGAAAGCTTTCTTT. This sequence encodes CASSSSGSKAFF.

The chain recombines TRBV4-1 with TRBJ2-5; D gene uncertain. The CDR3 is made up of 13 amino acids. CDR1 is MGHRA and CDR2 is YSYEKL in the germline V gene. V was clipped by 3 bases and J by 0 bases, with 5 bases between them. The CDR3 loop is CASSHSYQETQYF. CDR3 sequence (DNA): TGCGCCAGCAGCCATTCTTACCAAGAGACCCAGTACTTC.

This clone was recorded once. The rearrangement links TRBV6-5 to TRBJ2-3, with 12 bases matching TRBD1. Germline CDR1 reads MNHEY; CDR2 reads SVGAGI. There are 15 residues in the CDR3. The V gene end was trimmed by 7 bases and the J gene end by 3 bases; junction bases not matched to a gene: 5. CDR3 sequence: CASTGTGGATDTQYF. The CDR3 region has the DNA TGTGCCAGCACCGGGACAGGGGGCGCGACAGATACGCAGTATTTT.

This clone appeared a single time. The CDR3 DNA is TGTGCCACCAGCAGAGGCGATACGGGGGGGCGACGAGACGAGCAGTTCTTC. It codes for CATSRGDTGGRRDEQFF. This chain connects TRBV15 to TRBJ2-1, with TRBD2 matching 8 bases. This CDR3 is built from 17 residues. V lost 1 base and J lost 10; bases outside the gene matches: 15. Germline CDR1 and CDR2: LNHNV and YYDKDF (reference sequence).

The chain carries TRBV7-9 and TRBJ2-1; 8 nucleotides match TRBD2. The CDR3 runs 14 residues. In germline, CDR1 is SEHNR, CDR2 FQNEAQ (reference sequence). With V trimmed by 4 bases and J by 8 bases, 7 bases remained unmatched. CDR3 amino acids: CASSSRGRRDEQFF. The DNA for the CDR3 is TGTGCCAGCAGCTCTCGCGGGAGGCGGGATGAGCAGTTCTTC.

This chain links TRBV6-4 with TRBJ2-1, with D unclear. The V gene's germline CDR1 is MRHNA and CDR2 SNTAGT. V gave up 3 bases and J gave up 0 bases, with 12 bases separating them. The CDR3 covers 16 residues. The CDR3 protein is CASSEFLRSSYNEQFF. As DNA, the CDR3 is TGTGCCAGCAGTGAATTCTTGCGAAGCTCCTACAATGAGCAGTTCTTC.

The chain couples TRBV4-3 to TRBJ2-7; 7 positions agree with TRBD2. This CDR3 is built from 15 residues. In germline, CDR1 is LGHNA, CDR2 YSLEER. J gave up 1 base and V 0 bases, and 3 bases lay outside the gene matches. DNA for the CDR3: TGCGCCAGCAGCCAAGATCCAGCGGGATCCTACGAGCAGTACTTC. It yields the protein CASSQDPAGSYEQYF.

This sequence joins TRBV5-4 and TRBJ2-3; a possible D gene is TRBD2 (5 bases). Per germline, CDR1 SGHNT and CDR2 YYREEE (reference sequence). Trimming left V 4 bases short and J 5 bases short, with 17 bases between. This CDR3 is built from 15 residues. The CDR3 DNA sequence: TGTGCCAGCAGCACTGACTCCCGGGGTCGAGATACGCAGTATTTT. It specifies CASSTDSRGRDTQYF. Supplemented by reference TRBV5-4 and TRBJ2-3, the full variable domain reads ETGVTQSPTHLIKTRGQQVTLRCSSQSGHNTVSWYQQALGQGPQFIFQYYREEENGRGNFPPRFSGLQFPNYSSELNVNALELDDSALYLCASSTDSRGRDTQYFGPGTRLTVL.

The gene calls are TRBV19 and TRBJ1-6, with 7 bases matching TRBD1. The trim removed 7 bases at V and 7 bases at J, leaving 4 bases unmatched. CDR3 length: 13 residues. Germline CDR1 reads LNHDA; CDR2 reads SQIVND (reference sequence). Here the CDR3 DNA reads TGTGCCAGTACAGGGGGTTGGAATTCACCCCTCCACTTT. Translated: CASTGGWNSPLHF.